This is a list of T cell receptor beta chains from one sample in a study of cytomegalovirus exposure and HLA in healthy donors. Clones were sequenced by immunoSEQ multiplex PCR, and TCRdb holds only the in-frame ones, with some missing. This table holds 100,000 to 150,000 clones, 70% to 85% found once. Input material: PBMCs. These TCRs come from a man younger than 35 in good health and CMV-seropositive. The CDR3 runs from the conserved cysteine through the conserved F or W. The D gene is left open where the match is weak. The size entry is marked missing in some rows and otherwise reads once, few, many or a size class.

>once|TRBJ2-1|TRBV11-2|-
TGTGCCAGCAGCTTGAAGGGGGAGTCGGCCGATGAGCAGTTCTTC
CASSLKGESADEQFF
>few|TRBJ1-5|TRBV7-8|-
TGTGCCAGCAGCTTAGCGGGGGGGAGCCATCAGCCCCAGCATTTT
CASSLAGGSHQPQHF
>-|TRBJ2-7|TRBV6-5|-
TGTACCAGCAGATCCTCACGGAGCTCCTACGAGCAGTACTTC
CTSRSSRSSYEQYF
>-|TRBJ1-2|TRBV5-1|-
TGCGCCAGCAGCTTGGAAATGGTGCGCGGGAGGGGTGGCTACACCTTC
CASSLEMVRGRGGYTF
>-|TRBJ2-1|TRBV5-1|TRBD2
TGCGCCAGCAGCTCGGGGGGGGGCTCCTACAATGAGCAGTTCTTC
CASSSGGGSYNEQFF
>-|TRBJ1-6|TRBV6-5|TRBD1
TGTGCCAGCAGTTACAGGGGGCTTATTTCACCCCTCCACTTT
CASSYRGLISPLHF
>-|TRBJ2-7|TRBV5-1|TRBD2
TGCGCCAGCAGCTTGGATGCGGGAGGGTCCTACGAGCAGTACTTC
CASSLDAGGSYEQYF
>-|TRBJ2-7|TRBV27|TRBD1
TGTGCCAGCAGTTTATCGGCGGGTCAGGGGGTGGCCTACGAGCAGTACTTC
CASSLSAGQGVAYEQYF
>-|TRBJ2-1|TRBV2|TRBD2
TGTGCCAGCAGTGATGGGTCGGTTGGCGGGAGGTGGTCCTACAATGAGCAGTTCTTC
CASSDGSVGGRWSYNEQFF
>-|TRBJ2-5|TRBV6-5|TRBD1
TGTGCCAGCAGTTCAAGGACAGGTCAAGAGACCCAGTACTTC
CASSSRTGQETQYF
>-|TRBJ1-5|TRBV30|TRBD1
TGTGCCTGGAGTGTCGGTAAAACAGGGGGTATTCAGCCCCAGCATTTT
CAWSVGKTGGIQPQHF
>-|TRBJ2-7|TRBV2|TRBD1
TGTGCCAGCAGGGGGACAGTCGCGGTGTACGAGCAGTACTTC
CASRGTVAVYEQYF
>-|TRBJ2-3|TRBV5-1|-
TGCGCCAGCAGCTTGGGGGGGACTAGCACAGATACGCAGTATTTT
CASSLGGTSTDTQYF
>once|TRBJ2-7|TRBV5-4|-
TGTGCCAGCAGCGACGGGACTCCGGTCTACGAGCAGTACTTC
CASSDGTPVYEQYF
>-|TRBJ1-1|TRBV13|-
TGTGCCAGCAGCTTAGGGGACAGAGAGAACACTGAAGCTTTCTTT
CASSLGDRENTEAFF
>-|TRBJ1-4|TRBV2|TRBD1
TGTGCCAGCAGTCCTCCGGGACAGGGGGACGAAAAACTGTTTTTT
CASSPPGQGDEKLFF
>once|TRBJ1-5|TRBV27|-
TGTGCCAGCAGTCCCCTACACGGGAATCAGCCCCAGCATTTT
CASSPLHGNQPQHF
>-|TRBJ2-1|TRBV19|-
TGTGCCAGTAAGTACGTCGGGGTTGGTGAGCAGTTCTTC
CASKYVGVGEQFF
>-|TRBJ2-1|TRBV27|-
TGTGCCAGCAGCCTCGGACAGCCTCGCGTCCAGTTCTTC
CASSLGQPRVQFF
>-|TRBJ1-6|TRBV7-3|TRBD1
TGTGCCAGCAGCCCCTTGACAGGGGAATCGTCGGGATTTAATTCACCCCTCCACTTT
CASSPLTGESSGFNSPLHF
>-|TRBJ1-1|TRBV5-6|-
TGTGCCAGCAACCCCCCGCGGGGGAGCACTGAAGCTTTCTTT
CASNPPRGSTEAFF
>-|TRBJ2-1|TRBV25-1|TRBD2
TGTGCCAGCAGTGAATTTGCGGGAGGGCGCGCCTACAATGAGCAGTTCTTC
CASSEFAGGRAYNEQFF
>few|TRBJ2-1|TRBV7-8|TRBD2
TGTGCTGTATTGGGACTAGCGGGGGATATTGAGCAGTTCTTC
CAVLGLAGDIEQFF
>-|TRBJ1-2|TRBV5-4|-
TGTGCCAGCAGCAGCTTGCTGGATCGCGGTCCCACCTATGGCTACACCTTC
CASSSLLDRGPTYGYTF
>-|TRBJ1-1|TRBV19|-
TGTGCCAGTAGTATAGGGGCAGGGTTTAGCACTGAAGCTTTCTTT
CASSIGAGFSTEAFF
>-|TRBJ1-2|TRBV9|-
TGTGCCAGCAGCGCTTCTACCGTCCAAGGCTACACCTTC
CASSASTVQGYTF
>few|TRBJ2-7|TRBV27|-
TGTGCCAGCAGTTTATCGGTGGGGCTCATCTACGAGCAGTACTTC
CASSLSVGLIYEQYF
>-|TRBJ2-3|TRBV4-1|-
TGCGCCAGCAGCCAAGAAGAACGGGGGTGGACAGATACGCAGTATTTT
CASSQEERGWTDTQYF